This TCR beta chain was documented in a study of identical twins. Study-wide results and limits: Conclusions came from cross-sectional statistical analysis, not from following the same donors.

In TCRdb, the 5' RACE reads were re-called with MiXCR into one record per CDR3 protein. The sample consists of fewer than 250,000 distinct CDR3 sequences, 6.5% to 9% of them appearing once. V trimming: 5 bases; J trimming: 6 bases; junction bases outside the gene matches: 14. There are 17 residues in the CDR3. Germline assignment: CDR1 MDHEN and CDR2 SYDVKM. Ten or more counts support this clonotype. No antigen is known for it. These data were likewise used in another study, on yellow fever vaccine responses in identical twins.

Specimen: CD8+ T cells sorted from blood. The V gene is TRBV28, the J gene TRBJ2-2, with TRBD2 identical over 8 bases. This TCR was sampled from a woman aged 18-30 years in good health. This CDR3 is CASSPAPRTSKAGELFF. The DNA of the CDR3 is TGTGCCAGCAGTCCGGCCCCGCGGACTAGCAAAGCCGGGGAGCTGTTTTTT.